The 26 T cell receptor beta chains below were found in one sample sequenced in a study of OX40 agonist ivuxolimab in advanced cancers. Clones were sequenced by immunoSEQ multiplex PCR, and TCRdb holds only the in-frame ones, with some missing. Here the sample spans some 80,000 clones, around nine tenths being singletons. The material sequenced was CD4+ or CD8+ T cells sorted from blood, taken in a trial of the OX40 agonist ivuxolimab. These receptors were obtained from an adult with an advanced solid tumor such as melanoma, head and neck, liver or kidney cancer.

The V call is TRBV6-4, the J call TRBJ2-7, with unresolved D. Trimming stripped 7 bases from V and 0 bases from J, with 19 bases between. This CDR3 comprises 16 residues. In germline, CDR1 is MRHNA, CDR2 SNTAGT. CDR3 sequence: CASTDRVWAPSYEQYF. The CDR3 bases are TGTGCCAGCACCGACCGCGTGTGGGCCCCCTCCTACGAGCAGTACTTC.

Written as DNA, the CDR3 is TGTGCCAGTAGTACCGACCCAGGGGCGGGAAACATTCAGTACTTC. Encoded protein: CASSTDPGAGNIQYF. This chain joins TRBV19 and TRBJ2-4; possible D gene TRBD1, 6 bases. The ends were cut back, 4 bases at V and 6 bases at J, with 16 bases in the middle. This CDR3 contains 15 residues. Germline V gene data show CDR1 as LNHDA and CDR2 as SQIVND (reference sequence). The complete variable domain, with remaining parts taken from reference TRBV19 and TRBJ2-4, reads DGGITQSPKYLFRKEGQNVTLSCEQNLNHDAMYWYRQDPGQGLRLIYYSQIVNDFQKGDIAEGYSVSREKKESFPLTVTSAQKNPTAFYLCASSTDPGAGNIQYFGAGTRLSVL.

This chain joins TRBV2 and TRBJ2-1; D gene ambiguous. This CDR3 is 11 amino acids long. V was cut by 6 bases and J by 9 bases, with 9 bases left in between. The V gene's germline CDR1 is SNHLY and CDR2 FYNNEI. DNA of the CDR3: TGTGCCAGCAGGAGACTGCTTGAGCAGTTCTTC. It yields the protein CASRRLLEQFF.

The rearrangement joins TRBV13 to TRBJ2-1; D might be TRBD1 (6 bases). Germline V CDR1 and CDR2: PRHDT, FYEKMQ (reference sequence). This CDR3 contains 16 residues. With 1 base removed from V and 2 bases from J, the gap between germline ends came to 12 bases. The CDR3 loop reads CASSLVGAATYNEQFF. The CDR3 DNA is TGTGCCAGCAGCTTAGTGGGGGCTGCTACCTACAATGAGCAGTTCTTC.

The DNA for the CDR3 is TGTGCCAGCTCACGCTCGGACAGGGACACTGAAGCTTTCTTT. It encodes CASSRSDRDTEAFF. J is TRBJ1-1 and V is TRBV18; 8 nucleotides agree with TRBD1. CDR3 length: 14 residues. Germline V CDR1 and CDR2: KGHSH, LQKENI. The trim removed 4 bases at V and 3 bases at J, leaving 4 bases unmatched. Together with reference TRBV18 and TRBJ1-1, the CDR3 gives the full variable domain: NAGVMQNPRHLVRRRGQEARLRCSPMKGHSHVYWYRQLPEEGLKFMVYLQKENIIDESGMPKERFSAEFPKEGPSILRIQQVVRGDSAAYFCASSRSDRDTEAFFGQGTRLTVV.

The chain is built from TRBV6-5 and TRBJ1-2; 7 bases map to TRBD1. The CDR3 is 12 amino acids. Germline V CDR1 and CDR2: MNHEY, SVGAGI. Trimming at V came to 6 bases and at J to 7 bases, leaving 5 bases not matched to a gene. Here the CDR3 DNA reads TGTGCCAGCAGGAACGACAGGGTTGGCTACACCTTC. Amino acid sequence: CASRNDRVGYTF.

This rearrangement joins TRBV6-6 to TRBJ1-6; 8 bases agree with TRBD1. Germline values: CDR1 MNHNY, CDR2 SVGAGI (reference sequence). The CDR3 totals 16 residues. The trim removed 6 bases at V and 8 bases at J, leaving 12 bases unmatched. The CDR3 DNA reads as TGTGCCAGCAGCCTGGAGGCGGACAGGGCTGATTCACCCCTCCACTTT. Protein product: CASSLEADRADSPLHF.

The chain carries TRBV27 and TRBJ1-2, with D hard to call. Trimming pared 5 bases from V and 0 bases from J, leaving 13 bases between. The CDR3 extends over 15 amino acids. Germline loops: CDR1 MNHEY, CDR2 SMNVEV (reference sequence). The CDR3 here is CASSLAGSANYGYTF. The DNA of the CDR3 is TGTGCCAGCAGTCTTGCGGGGAGCGCTAACTATGGCTACACCTTC.

This chain uses TRBV5-4 with TRBJ2-4; weak D call: TRBD2 (7 bases). V dropped 3 bases and J dropped 8 bases, with 15 bases sitting between them. Germline values: CDR1 SGHNT, CDR2 YYREEE (reference sequence). This CDR3 has 14 residues. CDR3 DNA: TGTGCCAGCAGCTCCGAGGGGGGGATGGACATTCAGTACTTC. Translated: CASSSEGGMDIQYF.

This chain joins TRBV19 and TRBJ1-2; TRBD1 matches at 11 bases. CDR3 length equals 15 residues. J gave up 5 bases and V 4 bases, and 6 bases lay outside the gene matches. Germline V gene lookup returns CDR1 LNHDA and CDR2 SQIVND (reference sequence). CDR3 loop: CASSTGTGGPYGYTF. The CDR3, as DNA: TGTGCCAGTAGTACCGGGACAGGGGGTCCATATGGCTACACCTTC.

This chain uses TRBV30 with TRBJ1-1, with D tentatively TRBD1 (5 bases). This CDR3 region has 13 residues. Looked up from germline, CDR1 is GTSNPN and CDR2 is SVGIG (reference sequence). Trimming left V 3 bases short and J 1 base short, with 9 bases between. CDR3 region: CAWSHGQNTEAFF. CDR3 nucleotide sequence: TGTGCCTGGAGCCATGGACAGAACACTGAAGCTTTCTTT.

This chain links TRBV11-3 with TRBJ2-5; 9 positions agree with TRBD2. CDR3 length equals 17 residues. V lost 0 bases and J lost 4; bases outside the gene matches: 9. CDR1 is SGHNT and CDR2 is YENEEA in the germline V gene. For the CDR3, the DNA is TGTGCCAGCAGCTTAGATCGAATAGCGGGAGCTGGAGAGACCCAGTACTTC. Its translation: CASSLDRIAGAGETQYF.

V gene TRBV4-2 combines with J gene TRBJ1-2, with TRBD1 identical over 9 bases. Per the germline V gene, CDR1 is LGHNA and CDR2 is YNFKEQ. The V segment lost 4 bases and the J segment 9 bases; nucleotides outside the gene matches: 12. The CDR3 is made up of 15 amino acids. DNA of the CDR3: TGTGCCAGCAGCCTCGACAGGGGGTCCATCAGGAGCTACACCTTC. Translation gives CASSLDRGSIRSYTF.

The rearrangement uses TRBV2 and TRBJ1-4; no firm D call. The V end was cut by 10 bases, the J end by 8 bases, with 17 bases between. The CDR3 covers 13 residues. The germline gives CDR1 SNHLY, CDR2 FYNNEI. CDR3 sequence reads: CATRFGRKEKLFF. For the CDR3, the DNA is TGTGCCACCCGGTTCGGACGTAAGGAAAAACTGTTTTTT.

V usage is TRBV11-3 and J usage is TRBJ2-7, with 11 bases fitting TRBD2. With V trimmed by 5 bases and J by 2 bases, 5 bases remained unmatched. Germline V lookup: CDR1 SGHNT, CDR2 YENEEA. The CDR3 spans 15 residues. The CDR3 bases are TGTGCCAGCAGCATCGGACTAGCGGGTCCCTACGAGCAGTACTTC. Encoded protein: CASSIGLAGPYEQYF.

J is TRBJ1-2 and V is TRBV6-4; D gene ambiguous. The ends were cut back, 3 bases at V and 4 bases at J, with 9 bases in the middle. The CDR3 length is 13 residues. In germline, CDR1 is MRHNA, CDR2 SNTAGT. CDR3 amino acids: CASSEDGGYGYTF. CDR3 coding DNA: TGTGCCAGCAGTGAGGACGGCGGCTATGGCTACACCTTC.

The chain couples TRBV11-3 to TRBJ1-4; possible D gene TRBD1, 6 bases. CDR1 is SGHNT and CDR2 is YENEEA in the germline V gene. The V and J ends lost 3 bases and 8 bases respectively, with 16 bases between them. This CDR3 has 15 residues. CDR3 in DNA: TGTGCCAGCAGCTTTCAACAGGGTGTGAAGGAAAAACTGTTTTTT. Translating gives CASSFQQGVKEKLFF.

This clone was seen just once. J is TRBJ2-1 and V is TRBV9, with 7 bases that match TRBD2. V lost 0 bases, J lost 3 bases, and 3 bases stayed unmatched. Germline values: CDR1 SGDLS, CDR2 YYNGEE. This CDR3 spans 15 amino acids. The CDR3 DNA sequence: TGTGCCAGCAGCGTAGACGGGAGGCTCTACAATGAGCAGTTCTTC. Its protein is CASSVDGRLYNEQFF.

The chain couples TRBV28 to TRBJ2-3, with a tentative D call TRBD2 (5 bases). The CDR3 has 16 residues. CDR1 and CDR2 from the germline V gene are MDHEN and SYDVKM. V lost 9 bases and J lost 6, with 25 bases in between. The CDR3 nucleotides read TGTGCCAGTGAAAACCTCACGGGGAGAGATAGGGATACGCAGTATTTT. As protein: CASENLTGRDRDTQYF. The full variable domain, in which reference TRBV28 and TRBJ2-3 provide the parts outside the CDR3, is DVKVTQSSRYLVKRTGEKVFLECVQDMDHENMFWYRQDPGLGLRLIYFSYDVKMKEKGDIPEGYSVSREKKERFSLILESASTNQTSMYLCASENLTGRDRDTQYFGPGTRLTVL.

The chain recombines TRBV2 with TRBJ2-3; D gene unclear. The germline CDR1 and CDR2 sequences are SNHLY and FYNNEI. V lost 5 bases and J 0 bases, leaving 9 bases between the germline ends. The CDR3 runs to 14 residues. In nucleotides, the CDR3 is TGTGCCAGCAGTCGGGTGACTAGCACAGATACGCAGTATTTT. This sequence encodes CASSRVTSTDTQYF.

The chain is built from TRBV6-5 and TRBJ2-1; the D gene is possibly TRBD2 (5 bases). CDR1 and CDR2 from the germline V gene are MNHEY and SVGAGI. CDR3 size: 14 residues. The ends were cut back, 7 bases at V and 7 bases at J, with 17 bases in the middle. The CDR3 bases are TGTGCCAGCAAGGAAGCTGGGAGACTGAATGAGCAGTTCTTC. It codes for CASKEAGRLNEQFF.

The chain combines TRBV9 with TRBJ2-5; 9 nucleotides match TRBD2. Germline values: CDR1 SGDLS, CDR2 YYNGEE. CDR3 length: 14 amino acids. V trimming: 4 bases; J trimming: 3 bases; junction bases outside the gene matches: 4. CDR3 bases: TGTGCCAGCAGCTTTCGACTAGCGGAAGAGACCCAGTACTTC. Encoded protein: CASSFRLAEETQYF.

CDR3 sequence (DNA): TGTGCCAGCAGTTTAATTAGGAGGGGGGAATTTAATCACGAGCAGTACTTC. Its translation: CASSLIRRGEFNHEQYF. The chain joins TRBV28 to TRBJ2-7, with D perhaps matching TRBD1 or TRBD2 (6 bases each). The V end was cut by 2 bases, the J end by 5 bases, with 22 bases between. Germline CDR1 MDHEN, CDR2 SYDVKM. The CDR3 is 17 amino acids.

The chain combines TRBV7-2 with TRBJ1-3, with TRBD1 identical over 9 bases. The CDR3 covers 15 residues. V lost 5 bases, J lost 4 bases, and 6 bases stayed unmatched. CDR1 is SGHTA, CDR2 FQGNSA, per germline. The CDR3 loop reads CASSLIGTGGNTIYF. The CDR3 DNA follows: TGTGCCAGCAGCCTCATAGGGACAGGGGGAAACACCATATATTTT. Based on the CDR3 plus reference TRBV7-2 and TRBJ1-3, the full variable domain is GAGVSQSPSNKVTEKGKDVELRCDPISGHTALYWYRQSLGQGLEFLIYFQGNSAPDKSGLPSDRFSAERTGGSVSTLTIQRTQQEDSAVYLCASSLIGTGGNTIYFGEGSWLTVV.

V is TRBV28 and J is TRBJ2-5, with D unclear. Germline CDR1 MDHEN, CDR2 SYDVKM. The CDR3 runs 12 residues. The V end was cut by 4 bases, the J end by 1 base, with 4 bases between. This CDR3 is CASSSLQETQYF. CDR3 in DNA: TGTGCCAGCAGTTCCCTCCAAGAGACCCAGTACTTC. The complete variable domain, with remaining parts taken from reference TRBV28 and TRBJ2-5, reads DVKVTQSSRYLVKRTGEKVFLECVQDMDHENMFWYRQDPGLGLRLIYFSYDVKMKEKGDIPEGYSVSREKKERFSLILESASTNQTSMYLCASSSLQETQYFGPGTRLLVL.

This clone was recorded only once. The chain couples TRBV18 to TRBJ2-3, with TRBD2 identical over 15 bases. There are 19 residues in the CDR3. Germline loops: CDR1 KGHSH, CDR2 LQKENI. The trim removed 3 bases at V and 0 bases at J, leaving 7 bases unmatched. This CDR3 reads CASSPGLAGGPHSTDTQYF. For the CDR3, the DNA is TGTGCCAGCTCACCGGGACTAGCGGGAGGCCCTCATAGCACAGATACGCAGTATTTT.